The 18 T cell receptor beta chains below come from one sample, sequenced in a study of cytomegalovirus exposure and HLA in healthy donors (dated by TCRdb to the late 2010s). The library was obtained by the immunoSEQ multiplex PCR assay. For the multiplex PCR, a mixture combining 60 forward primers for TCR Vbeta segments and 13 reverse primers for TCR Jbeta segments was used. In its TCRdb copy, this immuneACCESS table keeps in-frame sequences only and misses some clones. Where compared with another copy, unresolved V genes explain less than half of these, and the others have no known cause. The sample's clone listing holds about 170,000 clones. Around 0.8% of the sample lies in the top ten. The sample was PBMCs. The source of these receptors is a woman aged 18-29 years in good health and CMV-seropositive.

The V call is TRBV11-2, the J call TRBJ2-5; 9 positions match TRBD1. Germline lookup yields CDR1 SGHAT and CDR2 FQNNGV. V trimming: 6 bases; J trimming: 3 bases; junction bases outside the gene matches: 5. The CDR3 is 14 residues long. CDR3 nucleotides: TGTGCCAGCAGTTCCGGGACAGGGAAAGAGACCCAGTACTTC. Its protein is CASSSGTGKETQYF.

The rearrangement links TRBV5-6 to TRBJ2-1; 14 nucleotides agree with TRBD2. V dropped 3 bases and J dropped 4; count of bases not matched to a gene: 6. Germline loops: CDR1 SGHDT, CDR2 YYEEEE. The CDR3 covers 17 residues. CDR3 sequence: CASSSRTSGRSYNEQFF. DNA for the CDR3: TGTGCCAGCAGCTCCCGGACTAGCGGGAGGAGTTACAATGAGCAGTTCTTC.

The CDR3 protein is CSVEKGGEGEQYF. The CDR3 DNA reads as TGCAGCGTTGAAAAAGGGGGGGAAGGCGAGCAGTACTTC. This rearrangement joins TRBV29-1 to TRBJ2-5; possible D gene TRBD2, 7 bases. The end of the DNA is better explained by TRBJ2-7, so the J call may be wrong. Germline V gene data show CDR1 as SQVTM and CDR2 as ANQGSEA. This CDR3 region has 13 residues.

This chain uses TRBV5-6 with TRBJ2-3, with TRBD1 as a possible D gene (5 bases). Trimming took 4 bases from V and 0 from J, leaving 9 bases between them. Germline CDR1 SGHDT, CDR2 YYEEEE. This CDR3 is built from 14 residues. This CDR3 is CASSDSLSTDTQYF. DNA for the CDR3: TGTGCCAGCAGCGACAGCCTTAGCACAGATACGCAGTATTTT.

CDR3 sequence: CASSLDGQPRQPQHF. The CDR3 DNA follows: TGTGCCAGCAGCTTAGATGGACAGCCCAGGCAGCCCCAGCATTTT. The chain has TRBV7-2 and TRBJ1-5; D may be TRBD1 (6 bases). Germline CDR1 is SGHTA and CDR2 is FQGNSA. The V gene lost 1 base and the J gene lost 7 bases, with 14 bases spanning the gap. CDR3 length equals 15 residues.

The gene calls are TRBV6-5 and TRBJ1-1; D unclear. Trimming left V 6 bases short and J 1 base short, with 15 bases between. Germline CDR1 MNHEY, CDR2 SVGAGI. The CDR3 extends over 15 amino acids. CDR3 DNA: TGTGCCAGCAGACCGCCGGGGAGCTGGAACACTGAAGCTTTCTTT. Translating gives CASRPPGSWNTEAFF.

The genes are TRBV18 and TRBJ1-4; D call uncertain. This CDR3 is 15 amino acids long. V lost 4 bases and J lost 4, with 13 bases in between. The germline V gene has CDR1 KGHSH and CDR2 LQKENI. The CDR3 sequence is CASSLVHGVNEKLFF. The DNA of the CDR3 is TGTGCCAGCTCACTCGTTCACGGAGTTAATGAAAAACTGTTTTTT.

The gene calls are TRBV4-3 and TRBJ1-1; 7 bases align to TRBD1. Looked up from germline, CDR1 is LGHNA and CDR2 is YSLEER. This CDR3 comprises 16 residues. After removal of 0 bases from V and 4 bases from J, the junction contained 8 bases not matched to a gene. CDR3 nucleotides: TGCGCCAGCAGCCAAGAAGCGGACAGGTGGGCCACTGAAGCTTTCTTT. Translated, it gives CASSQEADRWATEAFF.

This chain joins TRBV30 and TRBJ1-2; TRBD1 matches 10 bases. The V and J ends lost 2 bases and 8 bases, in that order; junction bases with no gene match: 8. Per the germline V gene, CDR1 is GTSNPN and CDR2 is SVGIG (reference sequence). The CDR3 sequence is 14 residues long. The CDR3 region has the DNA TGTGCCTGGAGTTCCCGGGACAGGGGTTGGGGCTACACCTTC. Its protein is CAWSSRDRGWGYTF.

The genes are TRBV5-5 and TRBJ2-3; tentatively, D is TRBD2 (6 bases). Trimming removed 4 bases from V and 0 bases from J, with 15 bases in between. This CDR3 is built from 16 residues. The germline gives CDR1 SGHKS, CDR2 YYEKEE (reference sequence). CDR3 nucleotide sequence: TGTGCCAGCAGCAGCCGGGACTCAAGAAGCACAGATACGCAGTATTTT. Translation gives CASSSRDSRSTDTQYF.

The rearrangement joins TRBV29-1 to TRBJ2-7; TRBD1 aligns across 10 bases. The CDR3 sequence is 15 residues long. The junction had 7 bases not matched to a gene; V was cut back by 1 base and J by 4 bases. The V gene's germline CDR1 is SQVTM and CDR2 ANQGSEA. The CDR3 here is CSVEVTTGGGYEQYF. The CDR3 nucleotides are TGCAGCGTTGAAGTAACGACAGGGGGCGGATACGAGCAGTACTTC.

The CDR3 sequence is CASSTQTGGPSYEQYF. CDR3 nucleotides: TGTGCCAGCAGTACTCAAACAGGGGGGCCCTCCTACGAGCAGTACTTC. V gene TRBV2 combines with J gene TRBJ2-5, with 8 bases lining up with TRBD1. The DNA end is more similar to TRBJ2-7, so the J call may be wrong. CDR1 is SNHLY and CDR2 is FYNNEI in the germline V gene. CDR3 length: 16 amino acids.

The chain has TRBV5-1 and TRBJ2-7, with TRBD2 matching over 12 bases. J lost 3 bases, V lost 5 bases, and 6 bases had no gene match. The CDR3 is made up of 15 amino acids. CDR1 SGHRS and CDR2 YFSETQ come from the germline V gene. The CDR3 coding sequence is TGCGCCAGCAGTCTAAGGACTAGCGGGAACTACGAGCAGTACTTC. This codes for CASSLRTSGNYEQYF. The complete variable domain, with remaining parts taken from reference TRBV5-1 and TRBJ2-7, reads KAGVTQTPRYLIKTRGQQVTLSCSPISGHRSVSWYQQTPGQGLQFLFEYFSETQRNKGNFPGRFSGRQFSNSRSEMNVSTLELGDSALYLCASSLRTSGNYEQYFGPGTRLTVT.

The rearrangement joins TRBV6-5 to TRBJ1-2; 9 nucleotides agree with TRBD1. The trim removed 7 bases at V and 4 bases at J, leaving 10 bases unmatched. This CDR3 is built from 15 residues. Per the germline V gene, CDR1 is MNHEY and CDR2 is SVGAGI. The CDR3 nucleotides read TGTGCCAGCAAATCGGGGACAGGGAGAAGCTATGGCTACACCTTC. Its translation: CASKSGTGRSYGYTF.

The CDR3 nucleotides are TGTGCCAGCAGTGGTCGCGGGGGGGAGTACCAAGAGACCCAGTACTTC. Amino acids: CASSGRGGEYQETQYF. The chain employs TRBV6-1 and TRBJ2-5, with 9 bases fitting TRBD2. This CDR3 spans 16 amino acids. Germline trimming cut 4 bases from V and 0 bases from J; bases unmatched to any gene: 6. Germline values: CDR1 MNHNS, CDR2 SASEGT.

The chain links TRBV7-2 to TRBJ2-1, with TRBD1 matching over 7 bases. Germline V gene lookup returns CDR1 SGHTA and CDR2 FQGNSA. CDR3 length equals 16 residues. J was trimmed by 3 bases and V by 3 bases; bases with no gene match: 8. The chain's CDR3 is CASSFSWDRDYNEQFF. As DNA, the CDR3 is TGTGCCAGCAGCTTTTCCTGGGACAGAGACTACAATGAGCAGTTCTTC.

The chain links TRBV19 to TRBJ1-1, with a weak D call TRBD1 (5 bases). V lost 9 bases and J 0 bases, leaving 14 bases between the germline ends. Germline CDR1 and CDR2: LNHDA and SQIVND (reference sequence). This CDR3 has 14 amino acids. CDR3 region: CASSVGQVNTEAFF. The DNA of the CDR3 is TGTGCCAGCTCCGTGGGGCAAGTGAACACTGAAGCTTTCTTT.

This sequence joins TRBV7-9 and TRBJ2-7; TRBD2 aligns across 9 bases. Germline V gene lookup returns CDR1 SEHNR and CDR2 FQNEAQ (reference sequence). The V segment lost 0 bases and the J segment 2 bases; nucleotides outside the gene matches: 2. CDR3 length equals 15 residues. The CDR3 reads CASSLASGGPYEQYF. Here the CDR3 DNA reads TGTGCCAGCAGCTTAGCTAGCGGGGGCCCCTACGAGCAGTACTTC.